This entry lists 9 T cell receptor beta chains sequenced from one sample in a study of CD4 T cells in relation to SARS-CoV-2 and coronaviruses. Antigens of these TCRs are unknown. Libraries were prepared by immunoSEQ multiplex PCR; TCRdb keeps only in-frame clonotypes and omits some of them. The profile shows some 30,000 clones, under 80% of them singletons. Sequencing used memory CD4+ T cells from PBMCs, cultured in vitro. The receptors were sampled from an adult with COVID-19.

This clone has only one observation. The chain recombines TRBV2 with TRBJ2-1; TRBD2 matches 11 bases. Germline CDR1 SNHLY, CDR2 FYNNEI. After removal of 6 bases from V and 8 bases from J, the junction contained 15 bases not matched to a gene. The CDR3 totals 17 residues. Here the CDR3 DNA reads TGTGCCAGCAGCCCCAACCCCGCTAGCGGGAGGCACGATGAGCAGTTCTTC. This translates into CASSPNPASGRHDEQFF.

This chain links TRBV12-3 or TRBV12-4 with TRBJ1-5, with D unresolved. The CDR3 loop spans 12 amino acids. Trimming removed 4 bases at V and 8 bases at J, with 9 bases between. CDR3 sequence (DNA): TGTGCCAGCAGTTCACAGTCCGAGCCCCAGCATTTT. Translated, it gives CASSSQSEPQHF.

This clone was found once. The chain uses TRBV19 and TRBJ1-3; D uncertain. Germline V lookup: CDR1 LNHDA, CDR2 SQIVND (reference sequence). This CDR3 is 15 amino acids long. V shed 3 bases and J shed 0 bases, with 9 bases lying between them. DNA of the CDR3: TGTGCCAGTAGTATTGGTGCAGTCTCTGGAAACACCATATATTTT. Protein product: CASSIGAVSGNTIYF.

The rearrangement uses TRBV11-3 and TRBJ2-1; D may correspond to TRBD1 or TRBD2 (5 bases each). The CDR3 sequence is 15 residues long. Trimming took 2 bases from V and 7 from J, leaving 15 bases between them. Germline lookup yields CDR1 SGHNT and CDR2 YENEEA. This chain's CDR3 is CASSLHSLRENEQFF. CDR3 bases: TGTGCCAGCAGCTTACACTCACTCAGGGAGAATGAGCAGTTCTTC.

The table lists this clone with a few counts. The chain couples TRBV7-9 to TRBJ2-1; 8 nucleotides match TRBD2. CDR1 SEHNR and CDR2 FQNEAQ come from the germline V gene (reference sequence). This CDR3 is 18 amino acids long. The ends lost 6 bases at V and 1 base at J; junction bases unmatched: 14. The CDR3 is CASSPDDVAGISYNEQFF. CDR3 coding DNA: TGTGCCAGCAGTCCAGATGATGTAGCGGGAATATCCTACAATGAGCAGTTCTTC.

V gene TRBV24-1 combines with J gene TRBJ2-1, with D unclear. This CDR3 is 14 amino acids long. From germline, CDR1 is KGHDR and CDR2 SFDVKD. The V end was cut by 2 bases, the J end by 0 bases, with 4 bases between. CDR3 sequence: CATSDYSSYNEQFF. For the CDR3, the DNA is TGTGCCACCAGTGATTACAGCTCCTACAATGAGCAGTTCTTC.

The rearrangement links TRBV20-1 to TRBJ1-2; D not certain. The CDR3 has 13 residues. V was pared by 3 bases and J by 4 bases, with 12 bases between. CDR1 and CDR2 from the germline V gene are DFQATT and SNEGSKA (reference sequence). The CDR3, as DNA: TGCAGTGCTAGTAACGGTCGGGCCTATGGCTACACCTTC. This codes for CSASNGRAYGYTF.

This chain joins TRBV5-1 and TRBJ2-5; D ambiguous. With 0 bases removed from V and 5 bases from J, the gap between germline ends came to 14 bases. The CDR3 is 15 residues long. CDR1 and CDR2 (germline): SGHRS, YFSETQ. This CDR3 is CASSLAGSGAETQYF. DNA for the CDR3: TGCGCCAGCAGCTTGGCGGGCTCCGGTGCTGAGACCCAGTACTTC.

This clone was seen once. V is TRBV6-5 and J is TRBJ2-1, with D uncertain. The CDR3 consists of 13 residues. Germline V gene lookup returns CDR1 MNHEY and CDR2 SVGAGI. Between the trimmed V and J ends, which lost 8 bases and 9 bases, there was a span of 17 bases. CDR3 coding DNA: TGTGCCAGCCTCGAAGCCAACCGAGGTGAGCAGTTCTTC. Translation gives CASLEANRGEQFF.